Presented here are 30 T cell receptor beta chains from one specimen sequenced in a study of cytomegalovirus exposure and HLA in healthy donors. The PCR contained 60 Vbeta and 13 Jbeta primers. Clones were read by immunoSEQ multiplex PCR, and TCRdb kept only the in-frame ones, dropping some. The table records approximately 150,000 clones, around 75% of them present only once. Sequencing was carried out using PBMCs. Every receptor here comes from a male donor in good health and CMV-seronegative.

The chain employs TRBV9 and TRBJ1-6, with 10 bases lining up with TRBD1. The CDR3 is 13 residues long. From germline, CDR1 is SGDLS and CDR2 YYNGEE. J gave up 10 bases and V 8 bases, and 6 bases lay outside the gene matches. CDR3 in amino acids: CARGRQGASPLHF. CDR3 nucleotide sequence: TGTGCCAGGGGCCGACAGGGGGCATCACCCCTCCACTTT.

V usage is TRBV11-3 and J usage is TRBJ2-1, with 8 bases matching TRBD2. V trimming: 5 bases; J trimming: 10 bases; junction bases outside the gene matches: 7. CDR1 and CDR2 from the germline V gene are SGHNT and YENEEA. CDR3 length: 13 amino acids. As DNA, the CDR3 is TGTGCCAGCAGCCCCAGGACTAGCCGGGAGCAGTTCTTC. Protein product: CASSPRTSREQFF. The full variable domain, in which reference TRBV11-3 and TRBJ2-1 provide the parts outside the CDR3, is EAGVVQSPRYKIIEKKQPVAFWCNPISGHNTLYWYLQNLGQGPELLIRYENEEAVDDSQLPKDRFSAERLKGVDSTLKIQPAELGDSAVYLCASSPRTSREQFFGPGTRLTVL.

This chain joins TRBV11-2 and TRBJ2-2; possibly TRBD2 for D (6 bases). The V gene lost 5 bases and the J gene lost 5 bases, with 9 bases spanning the gap. This CDR3 region has 13 residues. Germline V lookup: CDR1 SGHAT, CDR2 FQNNGV. The CDR3 reads CASSLSGTGELFF. The CDR3 region has the DNA TGTGCCAGCAGCCTTAGCGGAACCGGGGAGCTGTTTTTT.

As concerns this clone: Distinct nucleotide sequences in the sample also encode this CDR3. The chain employs TRBV30 and TRBJ1-5; D unclear. Trimming took 0 bases from V and 4 from J, leaving 7 bases between them. This CDR3 is 13 amino acids long. Germline-derived CDR1 and CDR2 are GTSNPN and SVGIG (reference sequence). The CDR3 nucleotides are TGTGCCTGGAGTGTCCGAGGAAATCAGCCCCAGCATTTT. It codes for CAWSVRGNQPQHF.

This chain joins TRBV28 and TRBJ1-2; tentative D call: TRBD1 (6 bases). CDR1 MDHEN and CDR2 SYDVKM come from the germline V gene. The V and J ends lost 11 bases and 2 bases respectively, with 9 bases between them. The CDR3 extends over 11 amino acids. The CDR3 loop reads CAVGTNYGYTF. The CDR3 DNA follows: TGTGCCGTTGGGACAAACTATGGCTACACCTTC.

The rearrangement links TRBV7-2 to TRBJ1-4; possible D gene TRBD1, 5 bases. The CDR3 length is 16 residues. The germline V and J ends were trimmed by 1 base and 0 bases, with 9 bases remaining between them. CDR1 and CDR2 from the germline V gene are SGHTA and FQGNSA. The CDR3 sequence: CASSLGTFTTNEKLFF. For the CDR3, the DNA is TGTGCCAGCAGCTTAGGGACATTCACAACTAATGAAAAACTGTTTTTT.

The rearrangement joins TRBV5-1 to TRBJ2-2; D is possibly TRBD1 (6 bases). Germline V gene data show CDR1 as SGHRS and CDR2 as YFSETQ. This CDR3 has 16 residues. V lost 3 bases and J lost 0, with 12 bases in between. In nucleotides, the CDR3 is TGCGCCAGCAGCTGGGACATCCGAGCGAACACCGGGGAGCTGTTTTTT. Translating gives CASSWDIRANTGELFF.

Points on this clone: This sample includes further DNA sequences coding for the same CDR3. V gene TRBV11-1 combines with J gene TRBJ1-1; D unclear. The CDR3 runs to 13 residues. Trimming stripped 8 bases from V and 0 bases from J, with 10 bases between. Germline CDR1 SGHAT, CDR2 FQDESV (reference sequence). Written as DNA, the CDR3 is TGTGCCAGCGGAAGTGGGCTGAACACTGAAGCTTTCTTT. This translates into CASGSGLNTEAFF.

The rearrangement uses TRBV7-3 and TRBJ1-1; 7 bases are shared with TRBD1. Germline loops: CDR1 SGHTA, CDR2 FQGTGA. With 0 bases clipped from V and 3 bases from J, the junction kept 4 bases outside the gene matches. The CDR3 is 15 residues long. The CDR3: CASSLTFTGDTEAFF. CDR3 coding DNA: TGTGCCAGCAGCTTAACCTTCACAGGGGACACTGAAGCTTTCTTT.

This clone was seen only a few times. This chain links TRBV6-1 with TRBJ1-3; 8 positions match TRBD1. Germline V gene data show CDR1 as MNHNS and CDR2 as SASEGT. CDR3 length: 14 residues. V lost 7 bases, J lost 5 bases, and 7 bases stayed unmatched. CDR3 residues: CASIGDRGRNTIYF. The CDR3 coding sequence is TGTGCCAGCATAGGAGACAGGGGAAGAAACACCATATATTTT.

In this sample, this clone turned up a few times. In DNA, the CDR3 is TGTGCCAGCAGCAGACAGGGAATTGGAAACACCATATATTTT. Amino acids: CASSRQGIGNTIYF. V and J are TRBV5-6 and TRBJ1-3; 7 nucleotides match TRBD1. The germline V gene encodes CDR1 SGHDT and CDR2 YYEEEE. The V segment lost 4 bases and the J segment 3 bases; nucleotides outside the gene matches: 4. CDR3 size: 14 residues.

This clone was detected only a few times. The chain links TRBV19 to TRBJ2-1, with 13 nucleotides matching TRBD2. The V gene's germline CDR1 is LNHDA and CDR2 SQIVND (reference sequence). The junction had 6 bases not matched to a gene; V was cut back by 2 bases and J by 8 bases. The CDR3 length is 16 residues. This CDR3 reads CASSILGTSGVHEQFF. In DNA, the CDR3 is TGTGCCAGTAGTATACTAGGGACTAGCGGGGTTCATGAGCAGTTCTTC.

Here the CDR3 reads CASRREGPYNEQFF. The CDR3 DNA sequence: TGTGCCAGCAGGAGGGAGGGCCCTTACAATGAGCAGTTCTTC. This rearrangement joins TRBV6-5 to TRBJ2-1, with 7 bases aligning to TRBD2. The CDR3 sequence is 14 residues long. Trimming removed 6 bases from V and 4 bases from J; junction bases left unmatched: 6. The germline V gene encodes CDR1 MNHEY and CDR2 SVGAGI.

The chain links TRBV7-3 to TRBJ1-1; D is possibly TRBD1 (6 bases). Trimming stripped 5 bases from V and 4 bases from J, with 17 bases between. CDR1 SGHTA and CDR2 FQGTGA come from the germline V gene. The CDR3 has 15 amino acids. CDR3 in DNA: TGTGCCAGCAGCCCTAGTGGGGGCGCGGGCACTGAAGCTTTCTTT. It yields the protein CASSPSGGAGTEAFF.

This chain joins TRBV29-1 and TRBJ2-7; 7 bases align to TRBD1. Looked up from germline, CDR1 is SQVTM and CDR2 is ANQGSEA. CDR3 length equals 13 residues. J gave up 0 bases and V 6 bases, and 5 bases lay outside the gene matches. CDR3 DNA: TGCAGCGTCTCCGGGACAGTCTCCTACGAGCAGTACTTC. Its protein is CSVSGTVSYEQYF.

For the CDR3, the DNA is TGTGCCAGCAGCTCCCGGCGGGGGTCGCGGGAAAACATTCAGTACTTC. It translates to CASSSRRGSRENIQYF. The chain employs TRBV7-2 and TRBJ2-4; TRBD2 agrees at 7 bases. CDR1 is SGHTA, CDR2 FQGNSA, per germline. V was pared by 4 bases and J by 5 bases, with 11 bases of the junction left unmatched. The CDR3 extends over 16 amino acids.

The chain recombines TRBV5-1 with TRBJ1-1, with 7 bases aligning to TRBD1. V gave up 4 bases and J gave up 4 bases; unmatched junction bases: 10. This CDR3 is 15 amino acids long. The germline V gene encodes CDR1 SGHRS and CDR2 YFSETQ. DNA of the CDR3: TGCGCCAGCAGCCTCAACGGAGACAGGGTCACTGAAGCTTTCTTT. Translating gives CASSLNGDRVTEAFF.

This clone is a singleton in its sample. V gene TRBV29-1 combines with J gene TRBJ1-3; D unclear. The CDR3 loop spans 14 amino acids. V was pared by 5 bases and J by 0 bases, with 11 bases between. Per germline, CDR1 SQVTM and CDR2 ANQGSEA. CDR3 nucleotide sequence: TGCAGCGTTTTGTCAGCGAGCTCTGGAAACACCATATATTTT. Translation: CSVLSASSGNTIYF. Together with reference TRBV29-1 and TRBJ1-3, the CDR3 gives the full variable domain: SAVISQKPSRDICQRGTSLTIQCQVDSQVTMMFWYRQQPGQSLTLIATANQGSEATYESGFVIDKFPISRPNLTFSTLTVSNMSPEDSSIYLCSVLSASSGNTIYFGEGSWLTVV.

The V and J genes are TRBV28 and TRBJ2-3, with 11 nucleotides matching TRBD2. The CDR3 is 16 residues long. CDR1 MDHEN and CDR2 SYDVKM come from the germline V gene. Trimming took 6 bases from V and 3 from J; bases not matched to a gene: 8. The CDR3 bases are TGTGCCAGCAGGGATATAGCGGGAGGGGGTACAGATACGCAGTATTTT. This gives the protein CASRDIAGGGTDTQYF.

This chain links TRBV27 with TRBJ2-7; D gene unclear. Germline V lookup: CDR1 MNHEY, CDR2 SMNVEV (reference sequence). This CDR3 contains 14 residues. V was pared by 5 bases and J by 3 bases, with 14 bases between. The CDR3 region is CASSPYPVIYEQYF. The DNA of the CDR3 is TGTGCCAGCAGTCCGTATCCGGTAATCTACGAGCAGTACTTC.

The rearrangement links TRBV6-6 to TRBJ1-5, with D possibly matching TRBD1 (5 bases). Trimming removed 5 bases from V and 5 bases from J, with 19 bases in between. CDR1 MNHNY and CDR2 SVGAGI come from the germline V gene (reference sequence). This CDR3 comprises 16 residues. The CDR3: CASSKSNVDRYQPQHF. The CDR3, as DNA: TGTGCCAGCAGTAAATCGAACGTTGACAGATATCAGCCCCAGCATTTT.

The V call is TRBV7-2, the J call TRBJ2-1, with D possibly being TRBD1 (6 bases). Germline values: CDR1 SGHTA, CDR2 FQGNSA. Trimming removed 1 base from V and 4 bases from J, with 8 bases in between. The CDR3 is 14 amino acids. CDR3 nucleotides: TGTGCCAGCAGCTTAGGGACAGAATACAATGAGCAGTTCTTC. Protein product: CASSLGTEYNEQFF.

This chain joins TRBV7-9 and TRBJ1-1; no clear D. This CDR3 contains 14 residues. Germline assignment: CDR1 SEHNR and CDR2 FQNEAQ (reference sequence). Deletions cut 5 bases from V and 6 bases from J, with 16 bases between. For the CDR3, the DNA is TGTGCCAGCAGCGCCACCCAGGTAGTAGCTGAAGCTTTCTTT. Protein product: CASSATQVVAEAFF. Full variable domain (missing parts from reference TRBV7-9 and TRBJ1-1): DTGVSQNPRHKITKRGQNVTFRCDPISEHNRLYWYRQTLGQGPEFLTYFQNEAQLEKSRLLSDRFSAERPKGSFSTLEIQRTEQGDSAMYLCASSATQVVAEAFFGQGTRLTVV.

A few counts support this clone. V and J are TRBV19 and TRBJ2-3; 11 bases are shared with TRBD2. The CDR3 sequence is 15 residues long. Trimming removed 6 bases from V and 6 bases from J; junction bases left unmatched: 8. Germline loops: CDR1 LNHDA, CDR2 SQIVND (reference sequence). DNA for the CDR3: TGTGCCAGTAGGGAGACTAGCGGGGACTGGGATACGCAGTATTTT. Amino acids: CASRETSGDWDTQYF.

This clone showed up just once. The rearrangement uses TRBV6-1 and TRBJ2-5; possible D gene TRBD2, 6 bases. V lost 3 bases and J 6 bases, leaving 20 bases between the germline ends. Germline V gene data show CDR1 as MNHNS and CDR2 as SASEGT. CDR3 size: 16 residues. The CDR3 is CASSDTGTLGGKTQYF. The CDR3 DNA reads as TGTGCCAGCAGTGACACCGGGACCCTCGGCGGGAAGACCCAGTACTTC.

This clone was picked up one time. The chain couples TRBV28 to TRBJ1-1; TRBD1 is a possible D gene (5 bases). The CDR3 length is 15 residues. V was trimmed by 7 bases and J by 0 bases, leaving 15 bases between them. CDR1 is MDHEN, CDR2 SYDVKM, per germline. This CDR3 reads CASTSRRQLNTEAFF. CDR3 sequence (DNA): TGTGCCAGCACCTCGAGGAGACAGCTGAACACTGAAGCTTTCTTT.

This clone has a count of ten or more. The CDR3 is CASSKWAGHEQYF. In DNA form, the CDR3 reads TGTGCCAGCAGTAAGTGGGCCGGCCACGAGCAGTACTTC. The J gene is TRBJ2-7, the V gene TRBV2; D is undetermined. V shed 5 bases and J shed 5 bases, with 13 bases lying between them. Germline assignment: CDR1 SNHLY and CDR2 FYNNEI. This CDR3 is built from 13 residues.

The chain couples TRBV6-6 to TRBJ2-3, with 7 bases fitting TRBD1. The V gene's germline CDR1 is MNHNY and CDR2 SVGAGI (reference sequence). Trimming at V came to 6 bases and at J to 5 bases, leaving 11 bases not matched to a gene. The CDR3 has 15 amino acids. For the CDR3, the DNA is TGTGCCAGCAGGGTCGACAGGGTTGAGGGAGATACGCAGTATTTT. It specifies CASRVDRVEGDTQYF.

About this clone: The conserved phenylalanine or tryptophan normally closing the CDR3 is absent here, so this likely arose from a read error. The chain is built from TRBV5-1 and TRBJ2-7; 12 bases match TRBD1. CDR3 length: 15 residues. The V and J ends lost 0 bases and 5 bases, in that order; junction bases with no gene match: 3. Per germline, CDR1 SGHRS and CDR2 YFSETQ. The CDR3, as DNA: TGCGCCAGCAGCTTGGGGGGACAGGGGGCCAACGAGCAGTACCTC. It yields the protein CASSLGGQGANEQYL.

The CDR3 loop is CASSFLGTGGYEQYF. Written as DNA, the CDR3 is TGTGCCAGCAGTTTCCTCGGGACAGGGGGTTACGAGCAGTACTTC. This chain connects TRBV28 to TRBJ2-7; 11 bases align to TRBD1. The CDR3 spans 15 residues. Germline-derived CDR1 and CDR2 are MDHEN and SYDVKM. The ends lost 3 bases at V and 4 bases at J; junction bases unmatched: 5.